These 31 T cell receptor beta chains were sequenced from one sample in a study of T cell changes during pregnancy in multiple sclerosis. Method: immunoSEQ multiplex PCR; TCRdb's copy keeps in-frame clones and lacks some. This table has 30,000 to 40,000 clones, approximately 90% appearing once. Sequenced material: CD4+ T cells from peripheral blood mononuclear cells, taken in the second trimester of pregnancy. The source is a female donor in good health, enrolled as a control in a pregnancy study.

The chain links TRBV30 to TRBJ2-1; D is unclear. The V and J ends lost 4 bases and 10 bases respectively, with 17 bases between them. CDR1 and CDR2 from the germline V gene are GTSNPN and SVGIG (reference sequence). The CDR3 has 13 residues. The CDR3 here is CAWTKSGAQEQFF. CDR3 bases: TGTGCCTGGACAAAATCAGGCGCTCAAGAGCAGTTCTTC.

The rearrangement uses TRBV7-2 and TRBJ2-2; D perhaps matches TRBD2 (7 bases). CDR1 and CDR2 (germline): SGHTA, FQGNSA. V was clipped by 2 bases and J by 7 bases, with 17 bases between them. CDR3 length: 16 residues. The CDR3 nucleotides read TGTGCCAGCAGCTTATTGGGAGGGGGGGTAAACGGGGAGCTGTTTTTT. Protein product: CASSLLGGGVNGELFF.

This chain joins TRBV5-6 and TRBJ1-5; the match to TRBD1 covers 7 bases. The CDR3 totals 18 residues. V lost 4 bases, J lost 0 bases, and 13 bases stayed unmatched. Germline V gene sequence: CDR1 SGHDT, CDR2 YYEEEE. In DNA, the CDR3 is TGTGCCAGCAGCCATAGGGGGCAATTACCACATAGCAATCAGCCCCAGCATTTT. Protein sequence: CASSHRGQLPHSNQPQHF.

The V gene is TRBV6-5, the J gene TRBJ2-5; the match to TRBD2 covers 8 bases. Trimming cost V 3 bases and J 5 bases; bases outside gene matches: 5. CDR1 and CDR2 (germline): MNHEY, SVGAGI. This CDR3 comprises 14 residues. This chain's CDR3 is CASSYTGGGETQYF. The CDR3 region has the DNA TGTGCCAGCAGTTATACGGGCGGGGGGGAGACCCAGTACTTC.

This chain links TRBV15 with TRBJ2-1; perhaps TRBD2 as D (6 bases). This CDR3 has 15 residues. In germline, CDR1 is LNHNV, CDR2 YYDKDF (reference sequence). V shed 2 bases and J shed 5 bases, with 13 bases lying between them. The CDR3: CATSRHGGKDNEQFF. As DNA, the CDR3 is TGTGCCACCAGCAGACATGGGGGGAAAGACAATGAGCAGTTCTTC.

The chain uses TRBV13 and TRBJ1-1; possible D gene TRBD1, 6 bases. V lost 1 base and J lost 4, with 13 bases in between. Germline CDR1 PRHDT, CDR2 FYEKMQ (reference sequence). The length of the CDR3 is 15 residues. Here the CDR3 reads CASSLVPEGGTEAFF. DNA of the CDR3: TGTGCCAGCAGCTTAGTCCCAGAAGGGGGCACTGAAGCTTTCTTT.

The rearrangement links TRBV4-1 to TRBJ1-2; possibly TRBD1 for D (6 bases). V shed 1 base and J shed 7 bases, with 13 bases lying between them. The germline V gene has CDR1 MGHRA and CDR2 YSYEKL. This CDR3 has 14 residues. CDR3 loop: CASSQGRGGGGYTF. CDR3 DNA: TGCGCCAGCAGCCAAGGAAGGGGGGGTGGTGGCTACACCTTC.

The V gene is TRBV7-8, the J gene TRBJ2-1; tentative D call: TRBD1 (5 bases). The CDR3 contains 15 residues. The germline V gene has CDR1 SGHVS and CDR2 FQNEAQ. Between the trimmed V and J ends, which lost 5 bases and 6 bases, there was a span of 17 bases. The chain's CDR3 is CASSPKRLGPNEQFF. The CDR3 nucleotides read TGTGCCAGCAGCCCAAAGAGGTTGGGGCCCAATGAGCAGTTCTTC.

This chain uses TRBV7-9 with TRBJ1-5; 7 bases agree with TRBD1. This CDR3 is 15 amino acids long. Germline V gene data show CDR1 as SEHNR and CDR2 as FQNEAQ (reference sequence). V lost 5 bases and J lost 4; bases outside the gene matches: 8. This CDR3 reads CASSPTGVQNQPQHF. The CDR3 nucleotides are TGTGCCAGCAGCCCTACAGGGGTCCAGAATCAGCCCCAGCATTTT.

The rearrangement uses TRBV19 and TRBJ1-5; D is ambiguous. CDR3 length: 13 amino acids. Trimming stripped 5 bases from V and 4 bases from J, with 9 bases between. Germline CDR1 reads LNHDA; CDR2 reads SQIVND (reference sequence). CDR3 nucleotides: TGTGCCAGTAGTCGGGCGGGGAATCAGCCCCAGCATTTT. It translates to CASSRAGNQPQHF.

The chain employs TRBV4-1 and TRBJ1-1, with a tentative D call TRBD1 (5 bases). This CDR3 is 13 amino acids long. Trimming removed 4 bases at V and 3 bases at J, with 9 bases between. Looked up from germline, CDR1 is MGHRA and CDR2 is YSYEKL. The CDR3 protein is CASSRLGDTEAFF. CDR3 in DNA: TGCGCCAGCAGCCGCTTAGGGGACACTGAAGCTTTCTTT.

J is TRBJ2-7 and V is TRBV6-5; perhaps TRBD1 as D (6 bases). The germline V gene has CDR1 MNHEY and CDR2 SVGAGI. With 9 bases removed from V and 2 bases from J, the gap between germline ends came to 20 bases. This CDR3 has 15 residues. The CDR3 region is CASSRIPGAAYEQYF. In DNA form, the CDR3 reads TGTGCCAGTTCGAGAATCCCAGGGGCCGCCTACGAGCAGTACTTC.

This chain joins TRBV11-2 and TRBJ1-2; D gene unclear. Germline assignment: CDR1 SGHAT and CDR2 FQNNGV. The V and J ends lost 2 bases and 4 bases respectively, with 11 bases between them. This CDR3 comprises 14 residues. The chain's CDR3 is CASSLNLQAYGYTF. In nucleotides, the CDR3 is TGTGCCAGCAGCTTAAATTTGCAGGCCTATGGCTACACCTTC.

The chain is built from TRBV9 and TRBJ2-5; D is perhaps TRBD1 (7 bases). CDR1 is SGDLS, CDR2 YYNGEE, per germline. CDR3 size: 13 residues. With 5 bases removed from V and 5 bases from J, the gap between germline ends came to 13 bases. This CDR3 is CASSSGGPETQYF. The DNA for the CDR3 is TGTGCCAGCAGTTCAGGGGGGCCGGAGACCCAGTACTTC.

The chain carries TRBV11-1 and TRBJ1-1, with D perhaps matching TRBD1 (5 bases). There are 12 residues in the CDR3. Trimming left V 6 bases short and J 7 bases short, with 12 bases between. Germline CDR1 SGHAT, CDR2 FQDESV (reference sequence). CDR3: CASSNYRNEAFF. The CDR3 coding sequence is TGTGCCAGCAGTAACTACAGGAATGAAGCTTTCTTT.

The chain uses TRBV5-4 and TRBJ2-2, with D tentatively TRBD1 (5 bases). Germline-derived CDR1 and CDR2 are SGHNT and YYREEE (reference sequence). The germline V and J ends were trimmed by 2 bases and 2 bases, with 10 bases remaining between them. The CDR3 runs 15 residues. CDR3 sequence (DNA): TGTGCCAGCAGCTTTCCCAGGGCCAACACCGGGGAGCTGTTTTTT. As protein: CASSFPRANTGELFF.

The chain links TRBV6-5 to TRBJ2-7; 9 bases match TRBD1. V was pared by 6 bases and J by 5 bases, with 8 bases of the junction left unmatched. The CDR3 runs to 14 residues. Germline-derived CDR1 and CDR2 are MNHEY and SVGAGI. This chain's CDR3 is CASSPTGTGNEQYF. The CDR3 DNA reads as TGTGCCAGCAGCCCCACCGGGACAGGGAACGAGCAGTACTTC.

J is TRBJ2-2 and V is TRBV5-4; 16 bases fit TRBD2. The CDR3 is 19 amino acids. Germline CDR1 reads SGHNT; CDR2 reads YYREEE (reference sequence). J was trimmed by 7 bases and V by 4 bases; bases with no gene match: 13. The chain's CDR3 is CASSRPGTSGGARVGELFF. The DNA for the CDR3 is TGTGCCAGCAGCCGTCCCGGGACTAGCGGGGGGGCCAGGGTCGGGGAGCTGTTTTTT.

The genes are TRBV2 and TRBJ2-3; 7 positions agree with TRBD1. This CDR3 comprises 13 residues. Losses at the gene ends were 8 bases for V and 2 bases for J; bases not matched to a gene: 4. Germline V CDR1 and CDR2: SNHLY, FYNNEI. This chain's CDR3 is CASARGNTDTQYF. CDR3 coding DNA: TGTGCCAGCGCCAGGGGGAACACAGATACGCAGTATTTT. The variable domain in full, completed from reference TRBV2 and TRBJ2-3, reads EPEVTQTPSHQVTQMGQEVILRCVPISNHLYFYWYRQILGQKVEFLVSFYNNEISEKSEIFDDQFSVERPDGSNFTLKIRSTKLEDSAMYFCASARGNTDTQYFGPGTRLTVL.

This clone turned up a few times. This chain joins TRBV2 and TRBJ2-1, with TRBD1 identical over 8 bases. Looked up from germline, CDR1 is SNHLY and CDR2 is FYNNEI. Trimming removed 4 bases from V and 8 bases from J; junction bases left unmatched: 7. The CDR3 length is 14 residues. CDR3 sequence (DNA): TGTGCCAGCAGTGTTGGACAGGGTAATGATGAGCAGTTCTTC. The encoded protein is CASSVGQGNDEQFF.

This rearrangement joins TRBV27 to TRBJ2-7; D gene uncertain. V gave up 8 bases and J gave up 0 bases, with 8 bases separating them. Germline lookup yields CDR1 MNHEY and CDR2 SMNVEV (reference sequence). This CDR3 contains 12 residues. CDR3: CASAENSYEQYF. The CDR3 DNA reads TGTGCCAGCGCGGAAAACTCCTACGAGCAGTACTTC.

This rearrangement joins TRBV28 to TRBJ2-7; the match to TRBD1 covers 7 bases. V was pared by 5 bases and J by 2 bases, with 15 bases of the junction left unmatched. The CDR3 covers 17 residues. Germline V lookup: CDR1 MDHEN, CDR2 SYDVKM. CDR3 sequence (DNA): TGTGCCAGCAGTCCCCAACGGGTCCGGGACAGAACCTACGAGCAGTACTTC. This translates into CASSPQRVRDRTYEQYF.

The gene calls are TRBV5-6 and TRBJ1-4; D is unresolved. Trimming took 0 bases from V and 8 from J, leaving 14 bases between them. Germline loops: CDR1 SGHDT, CDR2 YYEEEE. The CDR3 runs to 15 residues. The CDR3: CASSLVGERGEKLFF. The DNA for the CDR3 is TGTGCCAGCAGCTTGGTTGGGGAGAGAGGCGAAAAACTGTTTTTT.

The V and J genes are TRBV27 and TRBJ2-7; TRBD1 matches 8 bases. The length of the CDR3 is 16 residues. Germline trimming cut 5 bases from V and 2 bases from J; bases unmatched to any gene: 11. In germline, CDR1 is MNHEY, CDR2 SMNVEV (reference sequence). CDR3 in DNA: TGTGCCAGCAGTCCTCCTACCGAGACAGGGGCCTACGAGCAGTACTTC. Translating gives CASSPPTETGAYEQYF.

Turning to this clone: The sample contains more than one DNA sequence encoding this CDR3. The rearrangement links TRBV7-9 to TRBJ2-5; 9 positions match TRBD1. Trimming removed 4 bases from V and 5 bases from J; junction bases left unmatched: 5. Germline-derived CDR1 and CDR2 are SEHNR and FQNEAQ (reference sequence). CDR3 length: 14 residues. This CDR3 is CASSSGQGGETQYF. CDR3 in DNA: TGTGCCAGCAGCTCGGGACAGGGAGGGGAGACCCAGTACTTC.

This clone has a single count. The V gene is TRBV7-9, the J gene TRBJ1-1; 8 bases line up with TRBD1. Germline trimming cut 1 base from V and 1 base from J; bases unmatched to any gene: 2. The length of the CDR3 is 15 residues. The germline CDR1 and CDR2 sequences are SEHNR and FQNEAQ (reference sequence). CDR3 sequence reads: CASSLVGTGNTEAFF. In DNA, the CDR3 is TGTGCCAGCAGCTTAGTTGGGACAGGGAACACTGAAGCTTTCTTT.

This chain joins TRBV7-9 and TRBJ1-1, with a weak D call TRBD1 (6 bases). Trimming removed 7 bases from V and 6 bases from J, with 18 bases in between. CDR1 and CDR2 (germline): SEHNR, FQNEAQ (reference sequence). The CDR3 loop spans 14 amino acids. CDR3 amino acids: CASIRGGAIAEAFF. Written as DNA, the CDR3 is TGTGCCAGCATCCGGGGGGGCGCTATCGCTGAAGCTTTCTTT.

V is TRBV10-3 and J is TRBJ1-2; D not certain. The CDR3 loop spans 15 amino acids. Trimming left V 6 bases short and J 0 bases short, with 14 bases between. Germline-derived CDR1 and CDR2 are ENHRY and SYGVKD. The CDR3 reads CAISEGPGANYGYTF. The CDR3 region has the DNA TGTGCCATCAGCGAGGGTCCCGGGGCTAACTATGGCTACACCTTC.

V gene TRBV4-1 combines with J gene TRBJ2-7; D is ambiguous. This CDR3 has 15 amino acids. CDR1 is MGHRA and CDR2 is YSYEKL in the germline V gene. V shed 0 bases and J shed 0 bases, with 9 bases lying between them. The DNA of the CDR3 is TGCGCCAGCAGCCAAGATAGAACGAGCTCCTACGAGCAGTACTTC. Its protein is CASSQDRTSSYEQYF.

This clone was observed once. The CDR3 DNA reads TGCGCCAGCAGCCAGACAGGGCAAGCCAAGGGAACTGAAGCTTTCTTT. This encodes CASSQTGQAKGTEAFF. This chain connects TRBV4-1 to TRBJ1-1, with 7 bases identical to TRBD1. With V trimmed by 3 bases and J by 5 bases, 12 bases remained unmatched. CDR1 and CDR2 from the germline V gene are MGHRA and YSYEKL. The CDR3 has 16 residues.

Here the CDR3 DNA reads TGTGCCAGCAGCTTAAGGGGGAACCACTACACCGGGGAGCTGTTTTTT. It codes for CASSLRGNHYTGELFF. The genes are TRBV11-2 and TRBJ2-2; perhaps TRBD1 as D (6 bases). Trimming left V 2 bases short and J 3 bases short, with 13 bases between. Germline V gene data show CDR1 as SGHAT and CDR2 as FQNNGV. The CDR3 has 16 residues.